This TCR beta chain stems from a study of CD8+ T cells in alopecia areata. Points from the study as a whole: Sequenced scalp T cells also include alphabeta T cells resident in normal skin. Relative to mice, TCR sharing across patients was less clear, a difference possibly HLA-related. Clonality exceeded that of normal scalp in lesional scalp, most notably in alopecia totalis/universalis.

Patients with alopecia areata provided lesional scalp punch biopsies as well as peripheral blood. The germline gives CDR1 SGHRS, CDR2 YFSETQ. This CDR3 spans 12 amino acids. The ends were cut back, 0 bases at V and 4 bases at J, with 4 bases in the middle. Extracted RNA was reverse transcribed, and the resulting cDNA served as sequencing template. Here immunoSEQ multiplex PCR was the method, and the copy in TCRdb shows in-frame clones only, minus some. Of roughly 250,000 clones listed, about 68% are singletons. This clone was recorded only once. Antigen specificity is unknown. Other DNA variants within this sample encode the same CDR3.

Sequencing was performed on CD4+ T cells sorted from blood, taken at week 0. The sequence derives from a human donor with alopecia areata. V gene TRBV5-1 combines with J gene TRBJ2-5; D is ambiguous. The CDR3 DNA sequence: TGCGCCAGCAGCTTGGTTCCAGAGACCCAGTACTTC. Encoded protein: CASSLVPETQYF. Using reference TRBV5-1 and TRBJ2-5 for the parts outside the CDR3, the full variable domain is KAGVTQTPRYLIKTRGQQVTLSCSPISGHRSVSWYQQTPGQGLQFLFEYFSETQRNKGNFPGRFSGRQFSNSRSEMNVSTLELGDSALYLCASSLVPETQYFGPGTRLLVL.